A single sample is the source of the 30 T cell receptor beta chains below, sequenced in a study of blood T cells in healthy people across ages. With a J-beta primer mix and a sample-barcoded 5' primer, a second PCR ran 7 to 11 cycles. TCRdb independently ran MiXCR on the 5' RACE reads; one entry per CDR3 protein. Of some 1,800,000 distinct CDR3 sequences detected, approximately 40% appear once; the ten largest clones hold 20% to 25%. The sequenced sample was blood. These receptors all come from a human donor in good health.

As DNA, the CDR3 is TGTGCCAGCCGCGGGACAGGGCCTAAAAACATTCAGTACTTC. This encodes CASRGTGPKNIQYF. The genes are TRBV7-2 and TRBJ2-4; 9 bases line up with TRBD1. CDR1 and CDR2 from the germline V gene are SGHTA and FQGNSA. V trimming: 8 bases; J trimming: 4 bases; junction bases outside the gene matches: 6. This CDR3 is built from 14 residues.

This chain's CDR3 is CSVALAGGYNEQFF. The CDR3 nucleotides are TGCAGCGTTGCTCTAGCGGGGGGATACAATGAGCAGTTCTTC. This sequence joins TRBV29-1 and TRBJ2-1; 11 nucleotides match TRBD2. Trimming cost V 4 bases and J 4 bases; bases outside gene matches: 3. Germline CDR1 and CDR2: SQVTM and ANQGSEA. The CDR3 length is 14 residues.

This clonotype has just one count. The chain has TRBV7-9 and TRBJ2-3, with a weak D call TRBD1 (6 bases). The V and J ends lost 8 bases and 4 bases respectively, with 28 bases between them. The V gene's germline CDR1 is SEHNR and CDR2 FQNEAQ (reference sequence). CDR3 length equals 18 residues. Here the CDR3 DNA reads TGTGCCAGCGGAGCTCAGGGGCCTCCAGAGAGGAGACCAGATACGCAGTATTTT. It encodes CASGAQGPPERRPDTQYF.

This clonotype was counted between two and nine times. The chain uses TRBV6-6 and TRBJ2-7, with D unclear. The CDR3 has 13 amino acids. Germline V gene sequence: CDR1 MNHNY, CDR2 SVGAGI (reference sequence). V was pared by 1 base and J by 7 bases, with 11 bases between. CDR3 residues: CASSYWQLGEQYF. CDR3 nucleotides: TGTGCCAGCAGTTACTGGCAACTTGGAGAGCAGTACTTC.

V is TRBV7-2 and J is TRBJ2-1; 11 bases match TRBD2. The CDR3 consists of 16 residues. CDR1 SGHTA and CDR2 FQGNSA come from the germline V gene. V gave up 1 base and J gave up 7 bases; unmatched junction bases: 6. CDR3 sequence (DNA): TGTGCCAGCAGCTTAGGTCGTCGACTAGCGGGGAATGAGCAGTTCTTC. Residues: CASSLGRRLAGNEQFF.

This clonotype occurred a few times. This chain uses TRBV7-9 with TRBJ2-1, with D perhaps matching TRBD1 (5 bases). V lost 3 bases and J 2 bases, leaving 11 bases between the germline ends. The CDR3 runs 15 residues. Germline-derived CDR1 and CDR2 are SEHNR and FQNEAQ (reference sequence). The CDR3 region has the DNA TGTGCCAGCAGCTTTACCCAGGGTCCCTACAATGAGCAGTTCTTC. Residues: CASSFTQGPYNEQFF.

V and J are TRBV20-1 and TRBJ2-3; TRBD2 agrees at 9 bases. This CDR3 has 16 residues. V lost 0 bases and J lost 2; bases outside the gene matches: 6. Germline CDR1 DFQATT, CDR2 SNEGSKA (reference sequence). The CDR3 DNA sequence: TGCAGTGCTAGAGATCTGGTAGCGGGGGCCACAGATACGCAGTATTTT. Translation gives CSARDLVAGATDTQYF.

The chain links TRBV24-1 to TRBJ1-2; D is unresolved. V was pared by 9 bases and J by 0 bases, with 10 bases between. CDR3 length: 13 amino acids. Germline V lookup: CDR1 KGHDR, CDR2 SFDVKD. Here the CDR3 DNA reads TGTGCCACCGCAGACGGGGCTAACTATGGCTACACCTTC. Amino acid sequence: CATADGANYGYTF.

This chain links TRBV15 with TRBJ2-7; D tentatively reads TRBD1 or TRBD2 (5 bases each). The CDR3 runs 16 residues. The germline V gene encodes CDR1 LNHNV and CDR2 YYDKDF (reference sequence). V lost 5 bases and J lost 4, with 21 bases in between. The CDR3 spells CATSPSTGSGRYEQYF. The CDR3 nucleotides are TGTGCCACCAGCCCATCCACAGGTTCGGGAAGGTACGAGCAGTACTTC.

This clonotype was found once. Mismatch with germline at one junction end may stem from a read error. This CDR3 is CAGSLNIGTEAFF. The CDR3 DNA reads as TGTGCCGGCAGTTTGAATATTGGGACTGAAGCTTTCTTT. The chain employs TRBV27 and TRBJ1-1; D not resolved. Germline assignment: CDR1 MNHEY and CDR2 SMNVEV (reference sequence). CDR3 size: 13 residues.

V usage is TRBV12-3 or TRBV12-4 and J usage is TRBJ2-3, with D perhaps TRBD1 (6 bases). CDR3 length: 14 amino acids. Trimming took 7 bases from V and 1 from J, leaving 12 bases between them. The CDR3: CASTSDRRTDTQYF. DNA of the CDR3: TGTGCCAGCACCTCAGACAGGCGCACAGATACGCAGTATTTT.

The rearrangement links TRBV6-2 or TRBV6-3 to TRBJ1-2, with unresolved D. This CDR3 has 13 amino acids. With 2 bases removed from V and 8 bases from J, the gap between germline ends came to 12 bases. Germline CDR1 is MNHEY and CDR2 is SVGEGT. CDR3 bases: TGTGCCAGCAGTTACCAGGCCTTCAGCGGCTACACCTTC. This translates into CASSYQAFSGYTF.

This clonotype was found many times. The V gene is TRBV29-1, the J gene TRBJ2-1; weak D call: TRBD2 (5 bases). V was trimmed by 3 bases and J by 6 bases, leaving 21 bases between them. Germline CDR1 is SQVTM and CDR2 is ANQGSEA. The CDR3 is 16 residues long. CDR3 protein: CSVDSPDGLTPNEQFF. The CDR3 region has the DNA TGCAGCGTTGATTCACCGGACGGACTGACCCCCAATGAGCAGTTCTTC.

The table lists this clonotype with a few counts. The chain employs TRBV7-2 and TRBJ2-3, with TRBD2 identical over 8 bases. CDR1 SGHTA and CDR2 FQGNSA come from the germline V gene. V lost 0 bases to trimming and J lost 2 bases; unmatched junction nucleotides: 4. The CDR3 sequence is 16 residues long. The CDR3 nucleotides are TGTGCCAGCAGCTTAGCCGGCGGGGGGACCACAGATACGCAGTATTTT. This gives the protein CASSLAGGGTTDTQYF.

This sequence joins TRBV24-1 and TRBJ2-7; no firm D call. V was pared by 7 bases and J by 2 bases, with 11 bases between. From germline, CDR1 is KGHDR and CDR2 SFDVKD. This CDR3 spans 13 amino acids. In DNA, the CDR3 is TGTGCCACCAGGGATCGCAAGGCCTACGAGCAGTACTTC. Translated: CATRDRKAYEQYF.

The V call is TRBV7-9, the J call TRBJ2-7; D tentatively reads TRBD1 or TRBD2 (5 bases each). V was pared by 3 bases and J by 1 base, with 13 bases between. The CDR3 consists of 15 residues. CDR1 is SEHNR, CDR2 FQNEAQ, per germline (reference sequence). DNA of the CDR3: TGTGCCAGCAGCTTTGGGGGATCAGGGTCCTACGAGCAGTACTTC. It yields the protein CASSFGGSGSYEQYF.

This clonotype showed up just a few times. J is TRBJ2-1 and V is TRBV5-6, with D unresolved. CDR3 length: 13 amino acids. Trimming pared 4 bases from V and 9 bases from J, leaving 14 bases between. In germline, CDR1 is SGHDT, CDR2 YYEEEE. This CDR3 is CASSPRPDVEQFF. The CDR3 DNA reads TGTGCCAGCAGCCCAAGGCCCGACGTTGAGCAGTTCTTC.

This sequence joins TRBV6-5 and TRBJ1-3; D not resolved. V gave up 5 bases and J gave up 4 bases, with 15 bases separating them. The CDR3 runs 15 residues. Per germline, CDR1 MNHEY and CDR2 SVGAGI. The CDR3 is CASSQTQAPGNTIYF. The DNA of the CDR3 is TGTGCCAGCAGTCAGACCCAGGCGCCGGGAAACACCATATATTTT.

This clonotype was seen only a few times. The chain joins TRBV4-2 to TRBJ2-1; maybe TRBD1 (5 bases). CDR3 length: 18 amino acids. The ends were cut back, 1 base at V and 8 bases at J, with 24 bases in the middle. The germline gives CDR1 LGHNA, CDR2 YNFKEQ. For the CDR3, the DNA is TGTGCCAGCAGCCAAGGAAAGCCGATCCAGGGTTATGTACATGAGCAGTTCTTC. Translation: CASSQGKPIQGYVHEQFF.

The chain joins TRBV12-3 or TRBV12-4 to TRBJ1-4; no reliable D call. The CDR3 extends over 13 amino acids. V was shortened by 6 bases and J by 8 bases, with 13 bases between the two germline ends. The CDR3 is CASSTLGWEKLFF. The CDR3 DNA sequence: TGTGCCAGCAGCACCTTAGGATGGGAAAAACTGTTTTTT.

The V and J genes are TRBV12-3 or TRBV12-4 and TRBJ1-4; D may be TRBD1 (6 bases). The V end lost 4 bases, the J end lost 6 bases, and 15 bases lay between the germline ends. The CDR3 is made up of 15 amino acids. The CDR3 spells CASSSSLRGDEKLFF. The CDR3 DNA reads TGTGCCAGCAGTTCCTCCCTCAGGGGTGATGAAAAACTGTTTTTT.

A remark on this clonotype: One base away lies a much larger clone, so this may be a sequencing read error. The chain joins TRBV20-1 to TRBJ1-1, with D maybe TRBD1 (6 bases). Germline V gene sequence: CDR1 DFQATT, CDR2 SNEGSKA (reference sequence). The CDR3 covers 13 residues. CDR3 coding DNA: TGCGGTGCTACGACGGGACAGAACACTGAAGCTTTCTTT. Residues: CGATTGQNTEAFF.

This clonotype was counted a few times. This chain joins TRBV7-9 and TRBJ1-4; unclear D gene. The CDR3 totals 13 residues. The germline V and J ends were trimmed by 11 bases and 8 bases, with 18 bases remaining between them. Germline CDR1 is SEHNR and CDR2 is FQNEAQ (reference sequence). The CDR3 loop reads CAFSRTTPEKLFF. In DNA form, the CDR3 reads TGTGCCTTCAGCAGAACAACACCCGAAAAACTGTTTTTT.

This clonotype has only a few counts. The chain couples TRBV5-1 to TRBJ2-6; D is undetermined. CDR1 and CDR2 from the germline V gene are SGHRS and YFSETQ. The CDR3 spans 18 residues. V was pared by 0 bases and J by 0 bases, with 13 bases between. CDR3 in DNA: TGCGCCAGCAGCTTGGTCCCAGGCCCCCACTCTGGGGCCAACGTCCTGACTTTC. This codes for CASSLVPGPHSGANVLTF.

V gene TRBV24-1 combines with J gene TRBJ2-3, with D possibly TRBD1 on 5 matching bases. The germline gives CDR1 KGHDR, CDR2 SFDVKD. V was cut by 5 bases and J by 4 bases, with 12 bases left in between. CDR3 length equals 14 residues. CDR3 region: CATSAWGWADTQYF. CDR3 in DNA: TGTGCCACCAGTGCTTGGGGCTGGGCAGATACGCAGTATTTT.

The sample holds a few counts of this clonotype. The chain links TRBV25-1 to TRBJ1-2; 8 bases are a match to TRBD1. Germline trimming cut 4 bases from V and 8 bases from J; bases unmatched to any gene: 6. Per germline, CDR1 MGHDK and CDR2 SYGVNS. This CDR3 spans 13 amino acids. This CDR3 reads CASSVPGQGGYTF. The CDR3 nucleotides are TGTGCCAGCAGTGTCCCCGGACAGGGCGGCTACACCTTC.

The CDR3 loop reads CSATNRAGKNIQYF. CDR3 nucleotides: TGCAGTGCTACCAACAGGGCGGGCAAAAACATTCAGTACTTC. The chain uses TRBV20-1 and TRBJ2-4; D is perhaps TRBD1 (6 bases). This CDR3 region has 14 residues. The V gene's germline CDR1 is DFQATT and CDR2 SNEGSKA (reference sequence). V was cut by 4 bases and J by 3 bases, with 13 bases left in between.

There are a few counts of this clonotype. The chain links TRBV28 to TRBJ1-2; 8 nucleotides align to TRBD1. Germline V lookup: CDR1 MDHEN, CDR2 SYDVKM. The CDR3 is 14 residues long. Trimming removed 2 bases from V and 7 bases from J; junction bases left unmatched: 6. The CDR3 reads CASSLVAGGSGYTF. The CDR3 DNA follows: TGTGCCAGCAGTTTAGTTGCAGGGGGCTCTGGCTACACCTTC.

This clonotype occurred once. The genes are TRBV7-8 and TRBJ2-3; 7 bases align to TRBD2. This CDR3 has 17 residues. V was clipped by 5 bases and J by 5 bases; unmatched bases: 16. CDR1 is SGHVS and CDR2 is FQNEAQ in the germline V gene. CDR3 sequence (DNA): TGTGCCAGCAGCGTATCGGGGGTGGGCGGGGGTGGAGATACGCAGTATTTT. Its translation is CASSVSGVGGGGDTQYF.

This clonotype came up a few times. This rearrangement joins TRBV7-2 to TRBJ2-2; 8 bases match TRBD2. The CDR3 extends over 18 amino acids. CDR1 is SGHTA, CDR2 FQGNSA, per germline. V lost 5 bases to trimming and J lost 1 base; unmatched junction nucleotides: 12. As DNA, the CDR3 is TGTGCCAGCAGCCCAGGTTGGGGACTAGTCGAGAACACCGGGGAGCTGTTTTTT. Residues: CASSPGWGLVENTGELFF.